This T cell receptor beta chain was retrieved from a study of T cell changes during pregnancy in multiple sclerosis. The repertoire was sequenced with immunoSEQ multiplex PCR; TCRdb's copy has only in-frame clones and lacks some. Found here are approximately 37,000 clones, about 92% of them singletons; the top ten hold roughly 0.6%. Germline V lookup: CDR1 SGHDT, CDR2 YYEEEE. The CDR3 loop spans 15 amino acids. J lost 5 bases, V lost 7 bases, and 10 bases had no gene match. This chain links TRBV5-6 with TRBJ1-3, with 9 bases aligning to TRBD1. Sequenced here: CD4+ T cells from peripheral blood mononuclear cells, sampled in the third trimester of pregnancy. The TCR comes from a female donor with multiple sclerosis, enrolled in a pregnancy study. The CDR3 loop is CASGSQGAGRNTIYF. CDR3 bases: TGTGCCAGCGGTTCACAGGGGGCAGGGAGAAACACCATATATTTT. Complete variable domain (other parts from reference TRBV5-6 and TRBJ1-3): DAGVTQSPTHLIKTRGQQVTLRCSPKSGHDTVSWYQQALGQGPQFIFQYYEEEERQRGNFPDRFSGHQFPNYSSELNVNALLLGDSALYLCASGSQGAGRNTIYFGEGSWLTVV.